The rows below give T cell receptor beta chains drawn from one sample of a study of T cells after yellow fever vaccination. TCRdb fed the 5' RACE reads into MiXCR, producing one record per CDR3 protein. The repertoire holds roughly 160,000 distinct CDR3 sequences, with over 7% as singletons. The sequencing used CD8+ T cells sorted from PBMCs, collected 45 days after the yellow fever booster vaccination. The receptors originated from a young man who received the YFV17D yellow fever vaccine. The CDR3 runs from the conserved cysteine through the conserved F or W. The D gene is left open where the match is weak. Size is omitted from some rows. Given values are once, few, many or a class for expanded clones.

CDR3 protein: CASSFWGYPSTDTQYF
CDR3 DNA: TGCGCCAGCAGCTTCTGGGGTTATCCTAGCACAGATACGCAGTATTTT
D gene: -
clone size: few
J gene: TRBJ2-3
V gene: TRBV5-1

CDR3 protein: CASRPGGPYEQYF
CDR3 DNA: TGTGCCAGCAGACCAGGGGGCCCCTACGAGCAGTACTTC
D gene: TRBD1
clone size: -
J gene: TRBJ2-7
V gene: TRBV12-3/TRBV12-4

CDR3 protein: CASKSVPYDYGYTF
CDR3 DNA: TGTGCCAGCAAATCAGTTCCCTACGACTATGGCTACACCTTC
D gene: -
clone size: few
J gene: TRBJ1-2
V gene: TRBV6-5

CDR3 protein: CASSRVTYEQYF
CDR3 DNA: TGTGCCAGCAGCCGAGTGACCTACGAGCAGTACTTC
D gene: -
clone size: -
J gene: TRBJ2-7
V gene: TRBV11-2

CDR3 protein: CASSGGDRGNTDTQYF
CDR3 DNA: TGTGCCAGCAGCGGGGGGGACAGGGGAAACACAGATACGCAGTATTTT
D gene: TRBD1
clone size: few
J gene: TRBJ2-3
V gene: TRBV9

CDR3 protein: CASSVDLPNEQFF
CDR3 DNA: TGTGCCAGCAGCGTAGACCTCCCCAATGAGCAGTTCTTC
D gene: -
clone size: few
J gene: TRBJ2-1
V gene: TRBV9

CDR3 protein: CASSPHAGRDQPQHF
CDR3 DNA: TGTGCCAGCAGCCCCCATGCAGGGAGAGATCAGCCCCAGCATTTT
D gene: -
clone size: few
J gene: TRBJ1-5
V gene: TRBV11-2

CDR3 protein: CASKVRAAMGTEAFF
CDR3 DNA: TGTGCCAGCAAGGTCAGGGCCGCGATGGGCACTGAAGCTTTCTTT
D gene: -
clone size: -
J gene: TRBJ1-1
V gene: TRBV11-2

CDR3 protein: CASSLWGGSTDTQYF
CDR3 DNA: TGTGCCAGCAGCTTGTGGGGCGGGAGCACAGATACGCAGTATTTT
D gene: -
clone size: many
J gene: TRBJ2-3
V gene: TRBV5-6

CDR3 protein: CASSQDEGTQDFQYF
CDR3 DNA: TGCGCCAGCAGCCAAGATGAAGGGACTCAGGACTTTCAGTACTTC
D gene: -
clone size: few
J gene: TRBJ2-4
V gene: TRBV4-3

CDR3 protein: CASSSSTWASSYNEQFF
CDR3 DNA: TGTGCCAGCAGCTCGAGCACCTGGGCTAGCTCCTACAATGAGCAGTTCTTC
D gene: -
clone size: many
J gene: TRBJ2-1
V gene: TRBV7-2

CDR3 protein: CASSPGTGTSGGFLDEQYF
CDR3 DNA: TGTGCCAGCAGCCCAGGGACCGGGACTAGCGGGGGGTTTCTCGACGAGCAGTACTTC
D gene: TRBD2
clone size: many
J gene: TRBJ2-7
V gene: TRBV5-6

CDR3 protein: CASSSGGQVGTDNTDTQYF
CDR3 DNA: TGTGCCAGCAGTTCCGGCGGGCAGGTCGGGACTGACAACACAGATACGCAGTATTTT
D gene: -
clone size: many
J gene: TRBJ2-3
V gene: TRBV28

CDR3 protein: CASSYRTSGGNEQFF
CDR3 DNA: TGTGCCAGCAGTTACAGGACTAGCGGGGGCAATGAGCAGTTCTTC
D gene: TRBD2
clone size: -
J gene: TRBJ2-1
V gene: TRBV12-3/TRBV12-4

CDR3 protein: CASSGDRAGGTEAFF
CDR3 DNA: TGTGCCAGCAGCGGTGACAGGGCGGGTGGCACTGAAGCTTTCTTT
D gene: TRBD1
clone size: few
J gene: TRBJ1-1
V gene: TRBV3-1

CDR3 protein: CAIRDGEYNEQFF
CDR3 DNA: TGTGCCATTAGGGACGGAGAATACAATGAGCAGTTCTTC
D gene: -
clone size: few
J gene: TRBJ2-1
V gene: TRBV19

CDR3 protein: CAIMLDTEETQYF
CDR3 DNA: TGTGCCATCATGCTAGATACAGAAGAGACCCAGTACTTC
D gene: -
clone size: many
J gene: TRBJ2-5
V gene: TRBV10-3

CDR3 protein: CATSDAGDTYNEQFF
CDR3 DNA: TGTGCCACCAGTGATGCTGGAGACACCTACAATGAGCAGTTCTTC
D gene: -
clone size: -
J gene: TRBJ2-1
V gene: TRBV24-1

CDR3 protein: CASSSRPHEQFF
CDR3 DNA: TGTGCCAGCAGCTCCCGTCCCCATGAGCAGTTCTTC
D gene: -
clone size: few
J gene: TRBJ2-1
V gene: TRBV7-3

CDR3 protein: CASSPLLLLSTDTQYF
CDR3 DNA: TGCGCCAGCAGCCCTCTACTACTCCTCAGCACAGATACGCAGTATTTT
D gene: -
clone size: many
J gene: TRBJ2-3
V gene: TRBV5-1

CDR3 protein: CSVEDISYGYTF
CDR3 DNA: TGCAGCGTTGAAGATATCAGCTATGGCTACACCTTC
D gene: -
clone size: many
J gene: TRBJ1-2
V gene: TRBV29-1

CDR3 protein: CATSRAGDRVAGYTF
CDR3 DNA: TGTGCCACCAGCAGAGCCGGGGACAGGGTAGCCGGCTACACCTTC
D gene: TRBD1
clone size: -
J gene: TRBJ1-2
V gene: TRBV15

CDR3 protein: CASRDRNTEAFF
CDR3 DNA: TGCGCCAGCAGGGACCGGAACACTGAAGCTTTCTTT
D gene: -
clone size: -
J gene: TRBJ1-1
V gene: TRBV4-1

CDR3 protein: CSVVWTGGSEQFF
CDR3 DNA: TGCAGCGTTGTGTGGACAGGGGGTAGTGAGCAGTTCTTC
D gene: TRBD1
clone size: many
J gene: TRBJ2-1
V gene: TRBV29-1

CDR3 protein: CATSVLRGPTYEQYF
CDR3 DNA: TGTGCCACCAGTGTACTCAGGGGCCCAACCTACGAGCAGTACTTC
D gene: -
clone size: -
J gene: TRBJ2-7
V gene: TRBV24-1

CDR3 protein: CASSPEGRPRQPQHF
CDR3 DNA: TGTGCCAGCAGTCCGGAGGGCAGGCCAAGGCAGCCCCAGCATTTT
D gene: -
clone size: many
J gene: TRBJ1-5
V gene: TRBV7-2

CDR3 protein: CASSPQGGPIDEQYF
CDR3 DNA: TGTGCCAGCAGTCCCCAAGGGGGGCCTATCGACGAGCAGTACTTC
D gene: -
clone size: -
J gene: TRBJ2-7
V gene: TRBV12-3/TRBV12-4

CDR3 protein: CASSTSGLSTDTQYF
CDR3 DNA: TGTGCCAGCAGTACTAGCGGACTTAGCACAGATACGCAGTATTTT
D gene: TRBD2
clone size: few
J gene: TRBJ2-3
V gene: TRBV6-5

CDR3 protein: CASSPPMKQETQYF
CDR3 DNA: TGTGCCAGCAGCCCTCCGATGAAGCAAGAGACCCAGTACTTC
D gene: -
clone size: -
J gene: TRBJ2-5
V gene: TRBV11-2

CDR3 protein: CASSFGIAEKLFF
CDR3 DNA: TGTGCCAGCAGTTTTGGGATCGCGGAAAAACTGTTTTTT
D gene: -
clone size: few
J gene: TRBJ1-4
V gene: TRBV12-3/TRBV12-4

CDR3 protein: CASSYSGTSGDEQFF
CDR3 DNA: TGTGCCAGCAGTTACTCGGGGACTAGTGGCGATGAGCAGTTCTTC
D gene: TRBD2
clone size: few
J gene: TRBJ2-1
V gene: TRBV6-5

CDR3 protein: CSADHSGGENTGELFF
CDR3 DNA: TGCAGTGCCGACCACAGCGGGGGTGAGAACACCGGGGAGCTGTTTTTT
D gene: TRBD2
clone size: -
J gene: TRBJ2-2
V gene: TRBV20-1

CDR3 protein: CASSSPTSGGHFTSSPDTQYF
CDR3 DNA: TGTGCCAGCAGCTCACCGACTAGCGGGGGCCACTTTACCTCCTCACCAGATACGCAGTATTTT
D gene: TRBD2
clone size: many
J gene: TRBJ2-3
V gene: TRBV7-2

CDR3 protein: CASRIQGASNQPQHF
CDR3 DNA: TGTGCCAGCAGGATCCAGGGGGCGAGCAATCAGCCCCAGCATTTT
D gene: TRBD1
clone size: -
J gene: TRBJ1-5
V gene: TRBV6-6

CDR3 protein: CASSDSRGGVTDTQYF
CDR3 DNA: TGTGCCAGCAGTGACTCGAGGGGGGGGGTCACAGATACGCAGTATTTT
D gene: -
clone size: few
J gene: TRBJ2-3
V gene: TRBV6-4

CDR3 protein: CATSSVEGALIDDEQFF
CDR3 DNA: TGTGCCACCAGCAGCGTCGAAGGCGCTCTCATAGACGATGAGCAGTTCTTC
D gene: -
clone size: few
J gene: TRBJ2-1
V gene: TRBV15

CDR3 protein: CASSLAWGDASQYF
CDR3 DNA: TGTGCCAGCAGCTTGGCCTGGGGGGATGCTTCCCAGTACTTC
D gene: -
clone size: few
J gene: TRBJ2-5
V gene: TRBV5-4

CDR3 protein: CASSSIGGGGATDTQYF
CDR3 DNA: TGTGCCAGCAGCTCGATCGGGGGGGGCGGAGCGACAGATACGCAGTATTTT
D gene: TRBD2
clone size: many
J gene: TRBJ2-3
V gene: TRBV7-3